What follows are 2 T cell receptor beta chains derived from one specimen sequenced in a study of T cells in Graves' hyperthyroidism and ophthalmopathy. The CDR3 regions of TCR beta were amplified from RNA transcripts. The HTBI primer set served for first-round RT-PCR of the TCR CDR3. One entry per CDR3 protein, called by TCRdb with MiXCR from the multiplex PCR reads. The sample carries approximately 610,000 distinct CDR3 sequences, roughly 14% recorded once. The specimen sequenced was blood. The receptors here all came from a woman aged 35 to 49 with Graves' ophthalmopathy.

This clonotype came up many times. V is TRBV2 and J is TRBJ2-5, with a tentative D call TRBD2 (6 bases). Between the trimmed V and J ends, which lost 6 bases and 3 bases, there was a span of 11 bases. CDR1 SNHLY and CDR2 FYNNEI come from the germline V gene. This CDR3 contains 13 residues. Here the CDR3 DNA reads TGTGCCAGCAGCCGGGACTTGAAAGAGACCCAGTACTTC. It translates to CASSRDLKETQYF.

This clonotype was recorded at least ten times. V is TRBV28 and J is TRBJ2-7, with D possibly TRBD2 on 6 matching bases. The CDR3 spans 15 residues. The germline V gene encodes CDR1 MDHEN and CDR2 SYDVKM. V lost 6 bases, J lost 4 bases, and 19 bases lay in between. The CDR3 here is CASRGVRDSRYEQYF. DNA for the CDR3: TGTGCCAGCAGGGGGGTCAGGGACTCCCGATACGAGCAGTACTTC.